The 15 T cell receptor beta chains reported below all come from one sample, sequenced in a study of cytomegalovirus exposure and HLA in healthy donors (dated by TCRdb to about 2017). The receptor library was made with the immunoSEQ multiplex PCR assay. For the multiplex PCR, a mixture combining 60 forward primers for TCR Vbeta segments and 13 reverse primers for TCR Jbeta segments was used. Drawn from immuneACCESS, this table holds only the in-frame rearrangements with V and J called that TCRdb kept. Clones are partly lost; checked studies trace under half to an unresolved V gene and leave the rest unexplained. Recorded for this sample are approximately 82,000 clones; 60% to 80% of them occurred a single time. The ten largest clones capture about 6% of the sample. The sequenced sample consisted of PBMCs. The receptors originated from a woman aged 45 to 65 in good health and CMV-seropositive.

V usage is TRBV6-5 and J usage is TRBJ1-2, with 9 bases matching TRBD1. Germline V lookup: CDR1 MNHEY, CDR2 SVGAGI. The trim removed 4 bases at V and 6 bases at J, leaving 3 bases unmatched. CDR3 length: 13 amino acids. CDR3 sequence reads: CASSLGQGNGYTF. CDR3 sequence (DNA): TGTGCCAGCAGTTTGGGACAGGGAAATGGCTACACCTTC.

This clone was found a few times. This rearrangement joins TRBV6-5 to TRBJ1-5, with D unresolved. The ends were cut back, 11 bases at V and 0 bases at J, with 11 bases in the middle. CDR3 length: 13 amino acids. The germline CDR1 and CDR2 sequences are MNHEY and SVGAGI. CDR3 residues: CAAGQNSNQPQHF. The CDR3 DNA reads TGTGCCGCGGGCCAGAATAGCAATCAGCCCCAGCATTTT.

This clone has more than one count but fewer than ten. The chain employs TRBV11-2 and TRBJ1-4; 8 nucleotides align to TRBD1. The CDR3 runs 14 residues. With 4 bases clipped from V and 8 bases from J, the junction kept 6 bases outside the gene matches. CDR1 is SGHAT and CDR2 is FQNNGV in the germline V gene. In DNA, the CDR3 is TGTGCCAGCAGCTCCGGGACAGGCCCCGAAAAACTGTTTTTT. Translation gives CASSSGTGPEKLFF.

This clone was picked up one time. This chain uses TRBV11-3 with TRBJ2-2; TRBD1 agrees at 10 bases. The ends lost 8 bases at V and 6 bases at J; junction bases unmatched: 6. Germline lookup yields CDR1 SGHNT and CDR2 YENEEA. The CDR3 runs to 14 residues. The CDR3 sequence is CASRDRGSSGELFF. CDR3 coding DNA: TGTGCCAGCCGGGACAGGGGATCATCCGGGGAGCTGTTTTTT.

The chain carries TRBV19 and TRBJ2-2, with TRBD1 matching over 9 bases. CDR1 and CDR2 from the germline V gene are LNHDA and SQIVND (reference sequence). The CDR3 sequence is 16 residues long. V was pared by 7 bases and J by 5 bases, with 11 bases of the junction left unmatched. The CDR3 sequence is CASTFFPTGGTGELFF. CDR3 DNA: TGTGCCAGTACTTTTTTTCCGACAGGGGGGACCGGGGAGCTGTTTTTT.

The V and J genes are TRBV5-1 and TRBJ2-1; D unclear. This CDR3 has 14 residues. The germline CDR1 and CDR2 sequences are SGHRS and YFSETQ. The V gene lost 4 bases and the J gene lost 5 bases, with 13 bases spanning the gap. CDR3 DNA: TGCGCCAGCAGCACAGAAGGTACCAACAATGAGCAGTTCTTC. Encoded protein: CASSTEGTNNEQFF.

J is TRBJ1-2 and V is TRBV2, with 7 bases fitting TRBD1. The V and J ends lost 6 bases and 4 bases, in that order; junction bases with no gene match: 11. From germline, CDR1 is SNHLY and CDR2 FYNNEI. The CDR3 has 15 amino acids. The CDR3 DNA reads TGTGCCAGCAGAACCGGGACAGTGAGGGGCTATGGCTACACCTTC. Its protein product is CASRTGTVRGYGYTF.

The J gene is TRBJ2-7, the V gene TRBV2, with D unclear. Trimming stripped 8 bases from V and 0 bases from J, with 8 bases between. The CDR3 length is 12 residues. Germline V gene sequence: CDR1 SNHLY, CDR2 FYNNEI. The DNA for the CDR3 is TGTGCCAGCGGGTGGAGCTCCTACGAGCAGTACTTC. Translating gives CASGWSSYEQYF.

This chain joins TRBV4-1 and TRBJ2-1; D unclear. The CDR3 sequence is 16 residues long. V dropped 1 base and J dropped 4 bases, with 14 bases sitting between them. Germline values: CDR1 MGHRA, CDR2 YSYEKL. The CDR3 region is CASSQVIIPPYNEQFF. CDR3 nucleotide sequence: TGCGCCAGCAGCCAAGTAATTATTCCCCCTTACAATGAGCAGTTCTTC.

This clone showed up just a few times. The rearrangement uses TRBV5-6 and TRBJ1-2; no firm D call. V was trimmed by 2 bases and J by 2 bases, leaving 10 bases between them. The V gene's germline CDR1 is SGHDT and CDR2 YYEEEE. The CDR3 totals 14 residues. CDR3: CASSFGGSNYGYTF. The CDR3 coding sequence is TGTGCCAGCAGCTTCGGCGGAAGCAACTATGGCTACACCTTC.

The genes are TRBV7-9 and TRBJ1-2; 9 bases are a match to TRBD1. This CDR3 spans 13 amino acids. V lost 7 bases, J lost 4 bases, and 4 bases stayed unmatched. CDR1 is SEHNR, CDR2 FQNEAQ, per germline (reference sequence). The CDR3 nucleotides read TGTGCCAGCACGCCGGGACAGGGCTATGGCTACACCTTC. This encodes CASTPGQGYGYTF.

The rearrangement uses TRBV29-1 and TRBJ1-5; TRBD1 matches at 8 bases. There are 14 residues in the CDR3. V gave up 5 bases and J gave up 11 bases; unmatched junction bases: 14. Germline V gene sequence: CDR1 SQVTM, CDR2 ANQGSEA. CDR3 bases: TGCAGCGTTACCGAGACAGGGGCCCTGGGGGCCCAGCATTTT. Translated: CSVTETGALGAQHF.

CDR3 region: CASSSTPNYGYTF. The CDR3, as DNA: TGTGCCAGCAGTTCGACTCCTAACTATGGCTACACCTTC. The rearrangement uses TRBV28 and TRBJ1-2; D remains ambiguous. Germline-derived CDR1 and CDR2 are MDHEN and SYDVKM. The V gene lost 4 bases and the J gene lost 0 bases, with 6 bases spanning the gap. The CDR3 is 13 residues long.

V gene TRBV5-5 combines with J gene TRBJ1-5; 9 positions match TRBD1. V was clipped by 1 base and J by 7 bases; unmatched bases: 9. Germline CDR1 SGHKS, CDR2 YYEKEE (reference sequence). This CDR3 has 16 amino acids. CDR3 DNA: TGTGCCAGCAGCTTGAGGGACAGGGAGGGCGGCCAGCCCCAGCATTTT. The encoded protein is CASSLRDREGGQPQHF.

CDR3 protein: CASARQGWDEQYF. CDR3 sequence (DNA): TGTGCTAGTGCCCGACAGGGTTGGGACGAGCAGTACTTC. The chain recombines TRBV12-5 with TRBJ2-7; 7 bases agree with TRBD1. The germline CDR1 and CDR2 sequences are LGHNT and FRNRAP. This CDR3 spans 13 amino acids. After removal of 7 bases from V and 5 bases from J, the junction contained 8 bases not matched to a gene.